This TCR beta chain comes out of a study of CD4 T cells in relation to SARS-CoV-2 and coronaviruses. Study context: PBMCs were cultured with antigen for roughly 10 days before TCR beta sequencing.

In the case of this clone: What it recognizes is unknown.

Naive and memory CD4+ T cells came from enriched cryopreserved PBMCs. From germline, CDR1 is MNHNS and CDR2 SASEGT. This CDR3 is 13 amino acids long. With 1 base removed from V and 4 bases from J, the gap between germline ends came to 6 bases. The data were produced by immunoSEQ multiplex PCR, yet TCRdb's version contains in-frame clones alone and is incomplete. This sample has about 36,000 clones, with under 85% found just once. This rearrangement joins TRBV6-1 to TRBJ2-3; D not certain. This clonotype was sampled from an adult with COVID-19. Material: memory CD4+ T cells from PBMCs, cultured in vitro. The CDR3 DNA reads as TGTGCCAGCAGTGAAGGGCAGCCAGATACGCAGTATTTT. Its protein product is CASSEGQPDTQYF.